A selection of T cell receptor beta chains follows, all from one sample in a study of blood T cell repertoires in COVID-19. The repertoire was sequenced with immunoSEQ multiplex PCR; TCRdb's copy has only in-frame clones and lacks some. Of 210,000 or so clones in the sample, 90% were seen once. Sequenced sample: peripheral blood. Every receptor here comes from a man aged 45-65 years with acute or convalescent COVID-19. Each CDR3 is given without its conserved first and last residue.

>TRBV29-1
SVEAPGQANYGYT
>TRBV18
ASSPDWGGMNTEAF
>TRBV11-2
ASRTSGSSGELF
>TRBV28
AIRLQRGGVGYT
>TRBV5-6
ASSLGTGILPLH
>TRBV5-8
ASNSGYRREKLF
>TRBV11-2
ASSHNWDRDGNTIY
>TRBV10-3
AIRGQGAVSPLH
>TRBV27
ASTSWASGSTSTDTQY
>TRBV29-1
SVEGQRGGYT
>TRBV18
ASSPRDSSYEQY
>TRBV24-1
ATSDSRLRDKRNQPQH
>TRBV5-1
ASSLAGQGSMETQY
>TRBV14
ASSQVVLVSTINRYNEQF
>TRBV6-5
ASSYGSDLRRDGYT
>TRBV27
ASSSSGLRSTDTQY
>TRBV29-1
SVLGGSDTQY
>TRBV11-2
ASSRGGTTYNEQF
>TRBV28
ASSPVRGGRRNTEAF
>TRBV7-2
ASRAGYEQY
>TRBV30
AWSDSYSPEAF
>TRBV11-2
ASSHTDTQY
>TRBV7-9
ASSLGRSNTEAF
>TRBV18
ASSLQAGSVETQY
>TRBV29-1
SVEGTSAYEQY
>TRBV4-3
ASSQDQLRNTEAF
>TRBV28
ASSSPGGRDFSYEQY
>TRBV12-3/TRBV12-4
ASSFQLGGPQH
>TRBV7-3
ASSRGQGAGGELF
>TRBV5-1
ASSERTGGRTEAF
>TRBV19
ASSQDRGDYGYT
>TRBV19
ATSGGGRGNEQY
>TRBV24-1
ATSEAGGGVNEQF
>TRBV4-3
ASSQDPPGIYGYT
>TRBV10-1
ASSEPSGSYPNEQF
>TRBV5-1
ASSLLAGLGTDTQY
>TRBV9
ASSPSGGNTIY
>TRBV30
AWSTGEKLF
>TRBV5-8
ASRETGVQLWEQF
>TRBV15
ATSQGPGNTIY
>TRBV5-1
ASSARDSDNSPLH
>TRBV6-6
ASSYAQTGGDIQY
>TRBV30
ASISVAGDPREQF
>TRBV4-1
ASSQGTSSTDTQY
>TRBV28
ASRTGENTEAF
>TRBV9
ASSPGDRNYEQY
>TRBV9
ASSVQTSRAGELF
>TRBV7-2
ASSSHRTGGSTNEKLF
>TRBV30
AWTLTGVGEQF
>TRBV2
ASKSDQETQY
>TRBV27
ASRTGDAHGYT